What follows are 13 T cell receptor beta chains derived from one specimen sequenced in a study of T cells in Graves' hyperthyroidism and ophthalmopathy. Researchers amplified the TCR beta CDR3 regions from RNA transcripts. RT-PCR in the first round (using the HTBI primer set) targeted the TCR CDR3. One entry per CDR3 protein results from TCRdb running MiXCR on the multiplex PCR reads. This sample has fewer than 350,000 distinct CDR3 sequences, with approximately 19% found just once. Material for sequencing was blood. Receptors were obtained from a man aged 50 to 60 with Graves' ophthalmopathy.

In this sample, this clonotype turned up many times. The chain combines TRBV20-1 with TRBJ2-2; D is uncertain. V lost 0 bases and J lost 1, with 9 bases in between. The CDR3 is 15 residues long. Germline V gene data show CDR1 as DFQATT and CDR2 as SNEGSKA (reference sequence). CDR3 in DNA: TGCAGTGCTAGAGACGGTACCCGGAACACCGGGGAGCTGTTTTTT. It codes for CSARDGTRNTGELFF.

In this sample, this clonotype turned up a few times. The chain joins TRBV5-1 to TRBJ2-7; tentatively, D is TRBD1 (6 bases). This CDR3 region has 15 residues. V lost 0 bases, J lost 0 bases, and 10 bases lay in between. CDR1 and CDR2 from the germline V gene are SGHRS and YFSETQ. The CDR3 loop is CASSLGGTSSYEQYF. In DNA form, the CDR3 reads TGCGCCAGCAGCTTGGGGGGGACAAGCTCCTACGAGCAGTACTTC.

This chain connects TRBV6-1 to TRBJ2-7, with D perhaps TRBD1 (6 bases). From germline, CDR1 is MNHNS and CDR2 SASEGT. Trimming cost V 11 bases and J 0 bases, with 17 bases left between them. This CDR3 contains 14 residues. For the CDR3, the DNA is TGTGCCGCCCAAGACAGGCCTTTCTCCTACGAGCAGTACTTC. Protein product: CAAQDRPFSYEQYF.

This clonotype was seen only a few times. The chain uses TRBV29-1 and TRBJ2-7; the D gene is possibly TRBD2 (6 bases). Trimming took off 2 bases at V and 6 bases at J, with 11 bases between the two ends. The CDR3 runs to 12 residues. Germline loops: CDR1 SQVTM, CDR2 ANQGSEA. DNA for the CDR3: TGCAGCGTTGAACTGGGGGGAACCGAGCAGTACTTC. Its translation is CSVELGGTEQYF.

A note on this clonotype: A much larger clone sits a single nucleotide away, making a read error possible. The CDR3 DNA reads as TGTACCAGCAGCTTGGTCAGGGACGGCGAGCAGTACTTC. This encodes CTSSLVRDGEQYF. The rearrangement uses TRBV5-8 and TRBJ2-7; D may correspond to TRBD1 or TRBD2 (5 bases each). Germline lookup yields CDR1 SGHTS and CDR2 YDEGEE. The CDR3 extends over 13 amino acids.

This chain links TRBV30 with TRBJ1-5; maybe TRBD1 (6 bases). Trimming left V 4 bases short and J 0 bases short, with 13 bases between. The CDR3 extends over 15 amino acids. Germline CDR1 is GTSNPN and CDR2 is SVGIG (reference sequence). Written as DNA, the CDR3 is TGTGCCTGGAAAAAGGGGGGCCCTAGCAATCAGCCCCAGCATTTT. It encodes CAWKKGGPSNQPQHF.

This clonotype has a count of ten or more. This chain connects TRBV6-1 to TRBJ1-6; TRBD1 aligns across 11 bases. The CDR3 covers 14 residues. Germline V lookup: CDR1 MNHNS, CDR2 SASEGT. The trim removed 5 bases at V and 9 bases at J, leaving 3 bases unmatched. CDR3 nucleotides: TGTGCCAGCAGTTCGGACAGGGGGCTTTCACCCCTCCACTTT. Protein sequence: CASSSDRGLSPLHF.

The chain recombines TRBV7-9 with TRBJ2-1; D is unclear. CDR3 length: 14 residues. Per the germline V gene, CDR1 is SEHNR and CDR2 is FQNEAQ (reference sequence). Between the trimmed V and J ends, which lost 7 bases and 7 bases, there was a span of 17 bases. CDR3 sequence (DNA): TGTGCCAGCACCGGTGGAGAGAGTAGAAATGAGCAGTTCTTC. This sequence encodes CASTGGESRNEQFF.

V usage is TRBV18 and J usage is TRBJ1-1; 10 bases match TRBD1. CDR1 is KGHSH, CDR2 LQKENI, per germline. This CDR3 comprises 17 residues. J lost 2 bases, V lost 6 bases, and 12 bases had no gene match. DNA of the CDR3: TGTGCCAGCTCCCTGACAGGGGGCTATGAGATCAACACTGAAGCTTTCTTT. It is translated as CASSLTGGYEINTEAFF.

This clonotype was seen repeatedly, ten times or more. The chain uses TRBV11-2 and TRBJ2-7; weak D call: TRBD1 (6 bases). With 2 bases removed from V and 3 bases from J, the gap between germline ends came to 17 bases. There are 16 residues in the CDR3. The germline V gene has CDR1 SGHAT and CDR2 FQNNGV. The CDR3, as DNA: TGTGCCAGCAGCTTATTCCCTGGACAGAACAGCTACGAGCAGTACTTC. This encodes CASSLFPGQNSYEQYF.

This clonotype appeared many times. V usage is TRBV5-6 and J usage is TRBJ1-2; 8 positions agree with TRBD1. J gave up 3 bases and V 4 bases, and 5 bases lay outside the gene matches. Per the germline V gene, CDR1 is SGHDT and CDR2 is YYEEEE. The CDR3 spans 14 residues. The CDR3 region has the DNA TGTGCCAGCAGCCCGACAGGGGCCTACTATGGCTACACCTTC. Its translation: CASSPTGAYYGYTF.

For this clonotype: A much more abundant neighbour one base away suggests this may be a read error. This chain uses TRBV14 with TRBJ2-7; the D gene is possibly TRBD2 (5 bases). The CDR3 covers 14 residues. V lost 4 bases to trimming and J lost 5 bases, with 15 bases between them. Germline V CDR1 and CDR2: SGHDN, FVKESK. The DNA of the CDR3 is TGTGCCAGCAGCCTCGAGGGCCGGTCCCACGAGCAGTACTTC. It is translated as CASSLEGRSHEQYF.

A few counts support this clonotype. The gene calls are TRBV27 and TRBJ1-2; D is ambiguous. This CDR3 comprises 16 residues. Germline CDR1 reads MNHEY; CDR2 reads SMNVEV (reference sequence). V shed 2 bases and J shed 1 base, with 14 bases lying between them. In nucleotides, the CDR3 is TGTGCCAGCAGTTTACATCAAGGGTGGGGTAACTATGGCTACACCTTC. Protein product: CASSLHQGWGNYGYTF.